These 2 T cell receptor beta chains were all obtained from the same sample, sequenced in a study of technical replicates of blood from a few donors. TCRdb keeps only in-frame clones here, not all; method: immunoSEQ multiplex PCR. The sample has tens of thousands of clones; roughly 98% are singletons. What was sequenced was T cells isolated from PBMCs. The receptors were sampled from a human donor in good health.

This sequence joins TRBV5-4 and TRBJ1-1, with D uncertain. Germline-derived CDR1 and CDR2 are SGHNT and YYREEE (reference sequence). The ends were cut back, 2 bases at V and 5 bases at J, with 10 bases in the middle. CDR3 length: 13 residues. CDR3 sequence reads: CASSFSSETEAFF. As DNA, the CDR3 is TGTGCCAGCAGCTTTAGCAGTGAAACTGAAGCTTTCTTT. Full variable domain (rest looked up from reference TRBV5-4 and TRBJ1-1): ETGVTQSPTHLIKTRGQQVTLRCSSQSGHNTVSWYQQALGQGPQFIFQYYREEENGRGNFPPRFSGLQFPNYSSELNVNALELDDSALYLCASSFSSETEAFFGQGTRLTVV.

The chain recombines TRBV5-1 with TRBJ2-5, with D possibly matching TRBD1 (5 bases). Looked up from germline, CDR1 is SGHRS and CDR2 is YFSETQ. Trimming removed 0 bases at V and 5 bases at J, with 14 bases between. The CDR3 has 15 amino acids. The CDR3 is CASSLGFRGGETQYF. CDR3 bases: TGCGCCAGCAGCTTGGGCTTTAGGGGTGGGGAGACCCAGTACTTC.